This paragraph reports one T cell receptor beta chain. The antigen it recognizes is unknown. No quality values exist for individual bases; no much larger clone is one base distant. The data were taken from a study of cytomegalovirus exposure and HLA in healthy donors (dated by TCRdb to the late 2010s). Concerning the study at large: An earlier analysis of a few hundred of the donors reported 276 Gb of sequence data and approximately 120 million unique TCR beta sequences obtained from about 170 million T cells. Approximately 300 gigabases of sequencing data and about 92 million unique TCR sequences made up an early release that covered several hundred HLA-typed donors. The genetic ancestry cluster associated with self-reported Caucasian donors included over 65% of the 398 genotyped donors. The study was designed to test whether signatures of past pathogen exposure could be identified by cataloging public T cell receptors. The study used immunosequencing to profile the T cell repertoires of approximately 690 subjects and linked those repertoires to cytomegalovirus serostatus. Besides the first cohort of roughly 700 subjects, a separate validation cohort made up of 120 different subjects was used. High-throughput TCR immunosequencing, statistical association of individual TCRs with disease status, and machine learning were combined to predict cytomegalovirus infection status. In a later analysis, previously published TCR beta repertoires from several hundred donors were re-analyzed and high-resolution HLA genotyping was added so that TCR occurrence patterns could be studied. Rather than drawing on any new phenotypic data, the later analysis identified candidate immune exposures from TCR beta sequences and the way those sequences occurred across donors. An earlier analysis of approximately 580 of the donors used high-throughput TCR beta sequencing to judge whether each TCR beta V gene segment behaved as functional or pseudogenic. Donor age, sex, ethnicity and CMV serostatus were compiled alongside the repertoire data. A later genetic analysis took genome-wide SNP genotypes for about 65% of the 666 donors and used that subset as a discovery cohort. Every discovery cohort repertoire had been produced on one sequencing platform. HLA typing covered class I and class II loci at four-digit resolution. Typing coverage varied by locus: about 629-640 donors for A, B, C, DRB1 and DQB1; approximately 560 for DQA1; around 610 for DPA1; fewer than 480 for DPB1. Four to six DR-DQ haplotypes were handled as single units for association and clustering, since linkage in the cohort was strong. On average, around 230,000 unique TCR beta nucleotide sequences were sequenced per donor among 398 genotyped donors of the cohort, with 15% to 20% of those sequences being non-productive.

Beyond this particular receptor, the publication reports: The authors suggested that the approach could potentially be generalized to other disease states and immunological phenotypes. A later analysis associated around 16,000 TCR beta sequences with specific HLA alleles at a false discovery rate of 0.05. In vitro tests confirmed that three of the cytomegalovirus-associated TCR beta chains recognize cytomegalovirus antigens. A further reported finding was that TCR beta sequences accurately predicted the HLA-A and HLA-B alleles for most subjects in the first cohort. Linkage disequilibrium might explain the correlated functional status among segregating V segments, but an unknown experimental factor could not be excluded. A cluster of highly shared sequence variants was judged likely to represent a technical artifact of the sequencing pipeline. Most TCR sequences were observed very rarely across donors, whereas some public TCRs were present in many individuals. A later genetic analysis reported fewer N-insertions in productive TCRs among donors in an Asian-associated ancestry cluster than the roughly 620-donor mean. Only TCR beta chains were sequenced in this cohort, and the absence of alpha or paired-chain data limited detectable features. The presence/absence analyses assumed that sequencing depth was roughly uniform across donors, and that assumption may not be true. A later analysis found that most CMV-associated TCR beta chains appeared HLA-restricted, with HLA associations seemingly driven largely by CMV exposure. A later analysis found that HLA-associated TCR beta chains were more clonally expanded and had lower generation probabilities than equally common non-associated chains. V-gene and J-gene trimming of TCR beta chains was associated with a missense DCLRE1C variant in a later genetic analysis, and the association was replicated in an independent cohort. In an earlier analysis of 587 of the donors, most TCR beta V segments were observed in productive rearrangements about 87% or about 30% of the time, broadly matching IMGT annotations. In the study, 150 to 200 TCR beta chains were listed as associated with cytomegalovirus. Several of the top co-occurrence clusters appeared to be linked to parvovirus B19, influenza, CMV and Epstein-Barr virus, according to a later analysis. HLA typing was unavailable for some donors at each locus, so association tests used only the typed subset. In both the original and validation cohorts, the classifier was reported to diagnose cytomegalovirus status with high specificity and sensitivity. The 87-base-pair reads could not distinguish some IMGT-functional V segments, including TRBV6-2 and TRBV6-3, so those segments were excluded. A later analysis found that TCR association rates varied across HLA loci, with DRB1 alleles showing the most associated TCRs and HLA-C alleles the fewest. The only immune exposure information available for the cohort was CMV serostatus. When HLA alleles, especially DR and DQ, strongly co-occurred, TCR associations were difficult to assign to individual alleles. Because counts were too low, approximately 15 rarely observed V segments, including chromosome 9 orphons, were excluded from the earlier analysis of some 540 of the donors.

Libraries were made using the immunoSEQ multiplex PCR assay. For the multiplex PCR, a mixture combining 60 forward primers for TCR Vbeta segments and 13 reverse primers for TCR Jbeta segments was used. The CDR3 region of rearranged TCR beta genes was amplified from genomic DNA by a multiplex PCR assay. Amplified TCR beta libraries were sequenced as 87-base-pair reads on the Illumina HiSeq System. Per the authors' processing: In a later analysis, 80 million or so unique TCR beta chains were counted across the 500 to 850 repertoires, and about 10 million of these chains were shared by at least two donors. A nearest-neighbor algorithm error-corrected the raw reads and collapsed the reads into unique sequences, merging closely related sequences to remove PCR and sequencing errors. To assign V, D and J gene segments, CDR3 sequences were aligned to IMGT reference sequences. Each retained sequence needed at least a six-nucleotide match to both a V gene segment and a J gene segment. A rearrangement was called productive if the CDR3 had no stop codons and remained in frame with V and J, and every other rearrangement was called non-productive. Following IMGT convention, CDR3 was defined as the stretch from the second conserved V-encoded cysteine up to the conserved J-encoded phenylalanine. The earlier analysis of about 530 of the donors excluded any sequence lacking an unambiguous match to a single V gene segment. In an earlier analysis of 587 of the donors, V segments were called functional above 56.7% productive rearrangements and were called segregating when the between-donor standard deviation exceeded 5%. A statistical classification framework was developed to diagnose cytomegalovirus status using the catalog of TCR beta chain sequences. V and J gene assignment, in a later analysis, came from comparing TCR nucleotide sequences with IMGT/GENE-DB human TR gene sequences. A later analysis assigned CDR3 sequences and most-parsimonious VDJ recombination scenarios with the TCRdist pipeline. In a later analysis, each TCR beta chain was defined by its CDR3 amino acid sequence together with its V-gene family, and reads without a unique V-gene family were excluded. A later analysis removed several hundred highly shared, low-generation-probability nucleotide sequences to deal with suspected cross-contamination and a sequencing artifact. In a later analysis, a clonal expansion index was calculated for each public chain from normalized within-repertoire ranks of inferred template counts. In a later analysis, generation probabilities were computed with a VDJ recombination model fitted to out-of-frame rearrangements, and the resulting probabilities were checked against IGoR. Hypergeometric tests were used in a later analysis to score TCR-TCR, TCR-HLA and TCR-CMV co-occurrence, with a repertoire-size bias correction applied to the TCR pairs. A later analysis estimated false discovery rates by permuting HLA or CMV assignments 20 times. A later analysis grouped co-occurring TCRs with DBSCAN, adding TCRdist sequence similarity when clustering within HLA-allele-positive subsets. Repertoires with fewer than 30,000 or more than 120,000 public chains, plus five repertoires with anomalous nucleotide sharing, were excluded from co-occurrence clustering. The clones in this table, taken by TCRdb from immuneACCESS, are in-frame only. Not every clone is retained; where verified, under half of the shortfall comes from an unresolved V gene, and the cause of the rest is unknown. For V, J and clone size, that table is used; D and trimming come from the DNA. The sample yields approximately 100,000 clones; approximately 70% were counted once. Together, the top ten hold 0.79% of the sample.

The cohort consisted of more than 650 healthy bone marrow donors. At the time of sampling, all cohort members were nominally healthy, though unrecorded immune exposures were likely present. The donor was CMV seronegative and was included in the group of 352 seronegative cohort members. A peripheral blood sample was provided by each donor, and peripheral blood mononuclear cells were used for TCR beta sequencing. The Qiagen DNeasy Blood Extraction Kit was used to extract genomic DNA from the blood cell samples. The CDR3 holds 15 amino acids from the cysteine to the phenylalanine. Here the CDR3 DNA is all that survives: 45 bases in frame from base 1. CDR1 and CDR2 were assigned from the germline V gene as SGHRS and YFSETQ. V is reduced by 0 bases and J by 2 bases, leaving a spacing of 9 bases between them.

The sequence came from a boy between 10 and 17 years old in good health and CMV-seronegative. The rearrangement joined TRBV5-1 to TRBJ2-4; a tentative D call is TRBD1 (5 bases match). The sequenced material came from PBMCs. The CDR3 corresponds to CASSLGQGTKNIQYF. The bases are TGCGCCAGCAGCTTGGGGCAGGGCACCAAAAACATTCAGTACTTC.